The next 16 T cell receptor beta chains were all read from a single sample in a study of T cell repertoires in cytomegalovirus infection. Via MiXCR, TCRdb re-called the reads, giving one row per CDR3 protein. The table lists 500,000 or so distinct CDR3 sequences, approximately 15% of them singletons. The specimen sequenced was CD8+ T cells from PBMCs. Receptors were obtained from a human donor in good health (CMV status not recorded). Some clones in this sample may be carry-over from other donors' samples.

J is TRBJ2-3 and V is TRBV5-6, with 9 bases identical to TRBD2. Germline CDR1 and CDR2: SGHDT and YYEEEE. The CDR3 loop spans 17 amino acids. With 1 base clipped from V and 2 bases from J, the junction kept 8 bases outside the gene matches. The CDR3 coding sequence is TGTGCCAGCAGCTTGCGGCGACTAGCGGAACACACAGATACGCAGTATTTT. Its translation is CASSLRRLAEHTDTQYF.

This clonotype has a handful of counts. The chain employs TRBV6-4 and TRBJ1-1; weak D call: TRBD1 (6 bases). Germline V lookup: CDR1 MRHNA, CDR2 SNTAGT. Trimming cost V 6 bases and J 1 base, with 12 bases left between them. The CDR3 runs to 14 residues. The CDR3 nucleotides read TGTGCCAGCAGGGCAGGGGTGGGGAACACTGAAGCTTTCTTT. Protein: CASRAGVGNTEAFF.

This clonotype was found a few times. This sequence joins TRBV5-6 and TRBJ2-1; no reliable D call. Trimming took 0 bases from V and 13 from J, leaving 8 bases between them. CDR1 and CDR2 (germline): SGHDT, YYEEEE. The CDR3 sequence is 11 residues long. This chain's CDR3 is CASSLGVLQFF. In nucleotides, the CDR3 is TGTGCCAGCAGCTTGGGGGTCTTACAGTTCTTC.

Concerning this clonotype itself: Compared with germline, one end of the junction differs, possibly owing to a read error. The J gene is TRBJ2-5, the V gene TRBV28; D is ambiguous. Germline V gene sequence: CDR1 MDHEN, CDR2 SYDVKM. The CDR3 runs 11 residues. The CDR3 sequence: CASSLGSDRDF. CDR3 coding DNA: TGTGCCAGCAGCCTTGGGTCGGATCGGGACTTC. Full variable domain (rest looked up from reference TRBV28 and TRBJ2-5): DVKVTQSSRYLVKRTGEKVFLECVQDMDHENMFWYRQDPGLGLRLIYFSYDVKMKEKGDIPEGYSVSREKKERFSLILESASTNQTSMYLCASSLGSDRDFGPGTRLLVL.

In its sample, this clonotype was seen a few times. The chain couples TRBV27 to TRBJ2-4, with unresolved D. Trimming removed 3 bases at V and 6 bases at J, with 6 bases between. The CDR3 is 12 residues long. The germline V gene has CDR1 MNHEY and CDR2 SMNVEV (reference sequence). The CDR3 protein is CASSLTGNIQYF. The CDR3 DNA sequence: TGTGCCAGCAGTTTGACGGGAAACATTCAGTACTTC.

This rearrangement joins TRBV19 to TRBJ1-2, with D hard to call. V was pared by 5 bases and J by 6 bases, with 13 bases between. CDR3 size: 13 residues. From germline, CDR1 is LNHDA and CDR2 SQIVND (reference sequence). The CDR3 DNA is TGTGCCAGTAGTGTTGAACTCGGGGATGGCTACACCTTC. Translating it yields CASSVELGDGYTF.

This clonotype turned up a few times. The rearrangement links TRBV5-5 to TRBJ2-3; D gene uncertain. V lost 5 bases to trimming and J lost 0 bases, with 19 bases between them. The CDR3 is 17 residues long. CDR1 is SGHKS and CDR2 is YYEKEE in the germline V gene (reference sequence). This CDR3 is CASRPAAYDSSTDTQYF. The CDR3 DNA follows: TGTGCCAGCAGACCAGCAGCGTACGATTCTAGCACAGATACGCAGTATTTT.

This clonotype was seen ten or more times. The chain recombines TRBV2 with TRBJ2-2; perhaps TRBD2 as D (6 bases). The CDR3 is 15 residues long. V was cut by 4 bases and J by 6 bases, with 15 bases left in between. Germline V gives CDR1 SNHLY, CDR2 FYNNEI. CDR3 bases: TGTGCCAGCAGTGTTAGGAGGGAGCGATCCGGGGAGCTGTTTTTT. Amino acids: CASSVRRERSGELFF.

This clonotype has ten or more counts. An end of the junction differs from the germline gene, which may be a read error. This sequence joins TRBV12-3 or TRBV12-4 and TRBJ2-7; D is possibly TRBD2 (6 bases). There are 14 residues in the CDR3. CDR3 sequence (DNA): TGTGCCAGCAGTCTAGCGTCAACTACCTACGAGCAGTACTTC. It is translated as CASSLASTTYEQYF.

The V and J genes are TRBV19 and TRBJ1-2, with D tentatively TRBD1 (6 bases). Germline-derived CDR1 and CDR2 are LNHDA and SQIVND (reference sequence). The CDR3 runs to 15 residues. With 4 bases removed from V and 3 bases from J, the gap between germline ends came to 15 bases. The CDR3 region is CASSKQGYGDYGYTF. Here the CDR3 DNA reads TGTGCCAGTAGTAAACAGGGTTACGGGGACTATGGCTACACCTTC.

This clonotype has a count of ten or more. The CDR3 DNA reads as TGTGCCAGTAGTTGGAGTGCAACTAATGAAAAACTGTTTTTT. Translating it yields CASSWSATNEKLFF. The genes are TRBV19 and TRBJ1-4, with D unclear. The CDR3 totals 14 residues. Deletions cut 5 bases from V and 0 bases from J, with 7 bases between. CDR1 is LNHDA and CDR2 is SQIVND in the germline V gene (reference sequence).

At least ten counts were recorded for this clonotype. The chain is built from TRBV4-1 and TRBJ1-5; TRBD1 is a possible D gene (6 bases). The V gene's germline CDR1 is MGHRA and CDR2 YSYEKL. V lost 1 base, J lost 1 base, and 11 bases lay in between. The CDR3 runs to 16 residues. CDR3 sequence (DNA): TGCGCCAGCAGCCAAGCGGGGGGGGCAAGCAATCAGCCCCAGCATTTT. It is translated as CASSQAGGASNQPQHF.

This clonotype was found many times. V is TRBV10-3 and J is TRBJ2-5; TRBD2 matches 8 bases. The germline gives CDR1 ENHRY, CDR2 SYGVKD. This CDR3 is built from 15 residues. With V trimmed by 3 bases and J by 5 bases, 8 bases remained unmatched. The CDR3 loop reads CAISDPSGRDETQYF. DNA for the CDR3: TGTGCCATCAGTGACCCCAGCGGGAGAGACGAGACCCAGTACTTC.

Concerning this clonotype: Relative to the germline gene, one junction end is altered; a read error may explain this. The V and J genes are TRBV7-4 and TRBJ2-1; 14 bases agree with TRBD2. The CDR3 has 16 amino acids. CDR1 and CDR2 from the germline V gene are SGHVT and SQSDAQ. CDR3 DNA: TGTGTCAGCAGCTTTCCGACTAGCGGGAGGGACAATGAGCAGTTCTTC. It specifies CVSSFPTSGRDNEQFF.

This clonotype was detected many times. The chain couples TRBV12-3 or TRBV12-4 to TRBJ2-1; 9 positions match TRBD2. This CDR3 contains 17 residues. With V trimmed by 7 bases and J by 8 bases, 18 bases remained unmatched. The CDR3 bases are TGTGCCAGCATTCCAGAAGGGACCGGGACTAGCTCAGATGAGCAGTTCTTC. Translating gives CASIPEGTGTSSDEQFF.

The genes are TRBV27 and TRBJ1-2; tentatively, D is TRBD1 (5 bases). The germline V and J ends were trimmed by 6 bases and 6 bases, with 11 bases remaining between them. Per the germline V gene, CDR1 is MNHEY and CDR2 is SMNVEV (reference sequence). The CDR3 spans 12 residues. Written as DNA, the CDR3 is TGTGCCAGCAGACGAGCGGGGGATGGCTACACCTTC. This codes for CASRRAGDGYTF.